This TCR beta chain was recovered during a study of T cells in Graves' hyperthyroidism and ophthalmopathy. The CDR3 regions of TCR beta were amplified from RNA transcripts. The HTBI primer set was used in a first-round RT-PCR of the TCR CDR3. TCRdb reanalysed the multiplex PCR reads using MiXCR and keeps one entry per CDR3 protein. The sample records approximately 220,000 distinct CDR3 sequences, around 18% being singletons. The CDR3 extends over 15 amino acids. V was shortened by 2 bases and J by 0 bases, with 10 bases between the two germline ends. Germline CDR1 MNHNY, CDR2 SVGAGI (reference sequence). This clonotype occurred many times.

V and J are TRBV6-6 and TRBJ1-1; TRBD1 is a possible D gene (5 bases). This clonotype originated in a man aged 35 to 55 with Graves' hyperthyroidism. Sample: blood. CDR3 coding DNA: TGTGCCAGCAGTTACAGGCAGGGAATGAACACTGAAGCTTTCTTT. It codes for CASSYRQGMNTEAFF.